This entry is about one TCR beta chain. These data belong to a study of blood T cell repertoires in COVID-19. How the authors handled the data: Amplified reference gene primers provided the basis for estimating nucleated cell counts. The method was immunoSEQ multiplex PCR; TCRdb's version includes in-frame clones alone and lacks a portion of them. V, J and clone size reflect that table, while D and trimming were determined from the DNA. This sample has around 130,000 clones, with 84% found just once. The CDR3 runs to 14 residues. Germline V gene lookup returns CDR1 SGHRS and CDR2 YFSETQ. With V trimmed by 2 bases and J by 4 bases, 3 bases remained unmatched.

The clonotype originates from a man aged 55 to 70 with acute or convalescent COVID-19. The sample was peripheral blood. V gene TRBV5-1 combines with J gene TRBJ1-2, with 9 bases aligning to TRBD1. CDR3 protein: CASSLATGGYGYTF. The CDR3 DNA follows: TGCGCCAGCAGCTTAGCGACAGGGGGCTATGGCTACACCTTC.